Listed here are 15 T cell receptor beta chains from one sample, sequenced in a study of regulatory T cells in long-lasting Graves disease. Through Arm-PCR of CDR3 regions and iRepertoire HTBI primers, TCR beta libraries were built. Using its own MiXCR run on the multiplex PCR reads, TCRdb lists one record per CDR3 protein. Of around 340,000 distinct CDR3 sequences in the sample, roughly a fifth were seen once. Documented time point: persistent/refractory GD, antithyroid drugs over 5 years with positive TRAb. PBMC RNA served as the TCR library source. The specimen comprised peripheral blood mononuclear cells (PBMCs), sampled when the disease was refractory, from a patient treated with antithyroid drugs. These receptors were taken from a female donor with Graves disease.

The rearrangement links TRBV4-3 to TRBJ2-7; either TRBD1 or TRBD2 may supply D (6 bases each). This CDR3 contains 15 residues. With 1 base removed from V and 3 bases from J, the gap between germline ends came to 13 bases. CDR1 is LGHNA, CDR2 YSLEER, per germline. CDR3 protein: CASSQGVGGRYEQYF. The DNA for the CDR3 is TGCGCCAGCAGCCAAGGCGTGGGGGGCCGCTACGAGCAGTACTTC.

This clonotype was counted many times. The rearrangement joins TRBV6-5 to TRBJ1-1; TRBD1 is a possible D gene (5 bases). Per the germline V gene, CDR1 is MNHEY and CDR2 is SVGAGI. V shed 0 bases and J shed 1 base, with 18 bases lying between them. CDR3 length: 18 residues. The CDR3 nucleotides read TGTGCCAGCAGTTACTCGACCCGGGGGAGGGATCAGAACACTGAAGCTTTCTTT. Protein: CASSYSTRGRDQNTEAFF.

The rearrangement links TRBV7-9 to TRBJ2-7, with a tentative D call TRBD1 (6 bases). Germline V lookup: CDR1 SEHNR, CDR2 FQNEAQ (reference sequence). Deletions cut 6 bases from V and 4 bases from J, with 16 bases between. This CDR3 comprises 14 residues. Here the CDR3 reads CASRARGQPYEQYF. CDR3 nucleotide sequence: TGTGCCAGCAGGGCCCGGGGACAACCATACGAGCAGTACTTC.

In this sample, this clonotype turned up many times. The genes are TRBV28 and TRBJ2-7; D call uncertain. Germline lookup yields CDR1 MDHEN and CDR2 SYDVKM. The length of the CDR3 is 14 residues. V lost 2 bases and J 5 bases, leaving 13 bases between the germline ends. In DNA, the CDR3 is TGTGCCAGCAGTTTAAACGGGCCTCTAAACGAGCAGTACTTC. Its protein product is CASSLNGPLNEQYF.

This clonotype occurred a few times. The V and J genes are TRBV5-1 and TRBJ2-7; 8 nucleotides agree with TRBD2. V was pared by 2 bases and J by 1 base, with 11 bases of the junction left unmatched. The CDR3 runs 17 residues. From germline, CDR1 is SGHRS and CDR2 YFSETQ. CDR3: CASSFPRNSGDSYEQYF. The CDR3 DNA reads TGCGCCAGCAGCTTCCCCCGGAATAGCGGGGATTCCTACGAGCAGTACTTC. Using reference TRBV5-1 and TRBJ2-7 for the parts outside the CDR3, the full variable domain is KAGVTQTPRYLIKTRGQQVTLSCSPISGHRSVSWYQQTPGQGLQFLFEYFSETQRNKGNFPGRFSGRQFSNSRSEMNVSTLELGDSALYLCASSFPRNSGDSYEQYFGPGTRLTVT.

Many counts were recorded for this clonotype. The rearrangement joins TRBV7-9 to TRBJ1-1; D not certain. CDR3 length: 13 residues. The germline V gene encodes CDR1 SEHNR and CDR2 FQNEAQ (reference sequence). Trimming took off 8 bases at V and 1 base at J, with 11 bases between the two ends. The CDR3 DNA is TGTGCCAGCCAACTGGTGGCGAACACTGAAGCTTTCTTT. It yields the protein CASQLVANTEAFF.

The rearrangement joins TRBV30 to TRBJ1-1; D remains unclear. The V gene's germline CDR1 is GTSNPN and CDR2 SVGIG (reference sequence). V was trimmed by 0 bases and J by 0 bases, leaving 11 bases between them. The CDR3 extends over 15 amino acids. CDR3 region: CAWSVLYTMNTEAFF. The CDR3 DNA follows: TGTGCCTGGAGTGTACTGTACACCATGAACACTGAAGCTTTCTTT.

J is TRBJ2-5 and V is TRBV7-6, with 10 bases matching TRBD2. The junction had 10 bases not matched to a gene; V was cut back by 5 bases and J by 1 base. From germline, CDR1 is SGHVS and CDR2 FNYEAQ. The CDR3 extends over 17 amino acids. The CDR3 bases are TGTGCCAGCAGCGGAAATTACGTAGCGGGAGGCCAAGAGACCCAGTACTTC. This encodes CASSGNYVAGGQETQYF.

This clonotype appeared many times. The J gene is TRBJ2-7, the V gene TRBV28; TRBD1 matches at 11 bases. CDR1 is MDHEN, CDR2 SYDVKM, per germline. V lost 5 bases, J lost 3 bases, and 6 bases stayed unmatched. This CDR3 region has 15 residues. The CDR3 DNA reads TGTGCCAGCAGTGGGCGGACAGGGGGCCTCTACGAGCAGTACTTC. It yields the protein CASSGRTGGLYEQYF.

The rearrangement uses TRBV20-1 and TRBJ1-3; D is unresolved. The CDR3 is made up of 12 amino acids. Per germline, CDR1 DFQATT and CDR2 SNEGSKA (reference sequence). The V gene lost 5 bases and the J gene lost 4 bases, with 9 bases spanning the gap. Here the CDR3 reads CSAWLGGNTIYF. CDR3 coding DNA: TGCAGTGCTTGGCTCGGGGGAAACACCATATATTTT.

The CDR3 protein is CASSPLPLEFSSTDTQYF. The CDR3, as DNA: TGTGCCAGCAGCCCTCTCCCCCTCGAATTTTCTAGCACAGATACGCAGTATTTT. The chain is built from TRBV12-3 or TRBV12-4 and TRBJ2-3; D is ambiguous. The length of the CDR3 is 18 residues. V was cut by 6 bases and J by 0 bases, with 22 bases left in between.

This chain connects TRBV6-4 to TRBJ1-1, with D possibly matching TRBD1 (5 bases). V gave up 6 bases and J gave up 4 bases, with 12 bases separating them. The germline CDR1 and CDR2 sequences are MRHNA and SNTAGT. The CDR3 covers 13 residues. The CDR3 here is CASRQELSTEAFF. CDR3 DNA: TGTGCCAGCAGACAGGAGCTTAGCACTGAAGCTTTCTTT.

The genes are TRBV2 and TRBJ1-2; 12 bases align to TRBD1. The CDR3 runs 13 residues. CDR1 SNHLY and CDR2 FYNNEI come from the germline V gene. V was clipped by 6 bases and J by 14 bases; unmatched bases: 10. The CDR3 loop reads CASSPGTGGSWTF. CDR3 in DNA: TGTGCCAGCAGCCCCGGGACAGGGGGCAGCTGGACCTTC.

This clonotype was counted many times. The CDR3: CASSLYPNTEAFF. CDR3 bases: TGTGCCAGCAGCTTATACCCCAACACTGAAGCTTTCTTT. V gene TRBV7-2 combines with J gene TRBJ1-1; D not resolved. The CDR3 consists of 13 residues. The germline CDR1 and CDR2 sequences are SGHTA and FQGNSA. The V and J ends lost 2 bases and 2 bases respectively, with 6 bases between them.

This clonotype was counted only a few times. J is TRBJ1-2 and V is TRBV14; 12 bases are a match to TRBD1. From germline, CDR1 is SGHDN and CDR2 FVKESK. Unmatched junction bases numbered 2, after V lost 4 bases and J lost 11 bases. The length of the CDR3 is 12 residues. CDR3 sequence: CASSPGQGAYTF. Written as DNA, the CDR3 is TGTGCCAGCAGCCCGGGACAGGGGGCTTACACCTTC.